A single sample is the source of the 16 T cell receptor beta chains below, sequenced in a study of a mutant IDH1 vaccine in newly diagnosed glioma listed by TCRdb under 2021. The protocol used for the library was the immunoSEQ multiplex PCR assay. This is the immuneACCESS table as TCRdb keeps it, with only in-frame sequences that have V and J called. A part of the clones is gone; compared with another copy, unresolved V genes explain less than half, and the rest is unexplained. Recorded for this sample are over 50,000 clones; about 80% of them occurred a single time. The ten largest account for less than 15% of the sample. The time point label here, explained by the study, means: week 23, last vaccination. Each vaccine dose was 300 ug of a 20-mer mutant IDH1 peptide in Montanide, given subcutaneously with topical imiquimod. The antigens for these receptors are not known. Sample: PBMCs, taken from a glioma patient whose treatment included an IDH1 peptide vaccine. The origin of the receptors is a man between 18 and 29 years old with glioma.

CDR3: CASSMGGRRGAHYGYTF. The CDR3 DNA reads as TGTGCCAGTAGTATGGGCGGGCGGCGGGGGGCTCACTATGGCTACACCTTC. The chain carries TRBV19 and TRBJ1-2; TRBD1 might be the D (6 bases). V dropped 3 bases and J dropped 3 bases, with 20 bases sitting between them. The germline V gene encodes CDR1 LNHDA and CDR2 SQIVND (reference sequence). The CDR3 loop spans 17 amino acids.

The CDR3 DNA follows: TGTGCCAGCAGCGTCCAACAGGGGGCGATCGGTTCACCCCTCCACTTT. It codes for CASSVQQGAIGSPLHF. The chain carries TRBV9 and TRBJ1-6; TRBD1 matches 9 bases. Trimming took 2 bases from V and 9 from J; bases not matched to a gene: 9. The CDR3 consists of 16 residues. CDR1 and CDR2 (germline): SGDLS, YYNGEE.

The V and J genes are TRBV29-1 and TRBJ1-2; 7 nucleotides align to TRBD1. V lost 2 bases, J lost 4 bases, and 7 bases stayed unmatched. The CDR3 is 14 amino acids. From germline, CDR1 is SQVTM and CDR2 ANQGSEA. The CDR3 DNA sequence: TGCAGCGTTGAATTAGGGGACAGTACCTATGGCTACACCTTC. Translation: CSVELGDSTYGYTF.

The chain has TRBV9 and TRBJ1-2; D is perhaps TRBD1 (6 bases). Trimming left V 5 bases short and J 1 base short, with 24 bases between. In germline, CDR1 is SGDLS, CDR2 YYNGEE. This CDR3 has 18 residues. The CDR3 sequence is CASSYFEEGGPFNYGYTF. The CDR3 nucleotides are TGTGCCAGCAGTTATTTTGAGGAGGGGGGACCCTTTAACTATGGCTACACCTTC. Combining the CDR3 with reference TRBV9 and TRBJ1-2 gives the whole variable domain DSGVTQTPKHLITATGQRVTLRCSPRSGDLSVYWYQQSLDQGLQFLIQYYNGEERAKGNILERFSAQQFPDLHSELNLSSLELGDSALYFCASSYFEEGGPFNYGYTFGSGTRLTVV.

This clone was seen only once. In DNA form, the CDR3 reads TGTGCCATCAGTGGTTATAGAGAAACTTTCTTT. Amino acids: CAISGYRETFF. The V and J genes are TRBV10-3 and TRBJ1-1; D is ambiguous. CDR3 length: 11 residues. V lost 4 bases and J 12 bases, leaving 12 bases between the germline ends. Germline values: CDR1 ENHRY, CDR2 SYGVKD.

The chain combines TRBV7-2 with TRBJ2-7, with D maybe TRBD2 (5 bases). Trimming shortened V by 5 bases and J by 5 bases, and 13 bases separated the two germline ends. Germline CDR1 reads SGHTA; CDR2 reads FQGNSA. The CDR3 loop spans 13 amino acids. The CDR3 spells CASSLTSINEQYF. As DNA, the CDR3 is TGTGCCAGCAGCCTCACTAGTATCAACGAGCAGTACTTC. The full variable domain, in which reference TRBV7-2 and TRBJ2-7 provide the parts outside the CDR3, is GAGVSQSPSNKVTEKGKDVELRCDPISGHTALYWYRQSLGQGLEFLIYFQGNSAPDKSGLPSDRFSAERTGGSVSTLTIQRTQQEDSAVYLCASSLTSINEQYFGPGTRLTVT.

The CDR3 sequence is CASRTSGRAGKQYF. The CDR3, as DNA: TGTGCCAGCAGGACTAGCGGGAGGGCCGGCAAGCAGTACTTC. The rearrangement links TRBV25-1 to TRBJ2-7; 14 nucleotides agree with TRBD2. V trimming: 6 bases; J trimming: 8 bases; junction bases outside the gene matches: 6. The CDR3 covers 14 residues. The germline V gene has CDR1 MGHDK and CDR2 SYGVNS.

The chain recombines TRBV7-8 with TRBJ2-1; 9 nucleotides agree with TRBD2. Trimming removed 5 bases from V and 7 bases from J; junction bases left unmatched: 9. The CDR3 consists of 15 residues. Germline CDR1 is SGHVS and CDR2 is FQNEAQ. CDR3 protein: CASSVISGGGNEQFF. CDR3 coding DNA: TGTGCCAGCAGCGTGATTAGCGGGGGAGGGAATGAGCAGTTCTTC.

On this clone: The junction departs from germline at one end; a sequencing error may be responsible. The gene calls are TRBV6-5 and TRBJ2-7; unclear D gene. The CDR3 length is 14 residues. Per the germline V gene, CDR1 is MNHEY and CDR2 is SVGAGI. CDR3 residues: CASSYLKASHEQYF. The CDR3 DNA is TGTGCCAGCAGTTACCTAAAAGCCTCCCACGAGCAGTACTTC.

This chain links TRBV30 with TRBJ1-5; D unclear. Trimming pared 0 bases from V and 7 bases from J, leaving 7 bases between. The CDR3 is 12 amino acids. The germline V gene has CDR1 GTSNPN and CDR2 SVGIG (reference sequence). This chain's CDR3 is CAWSVFGQPQHF. DNA of the CDR3: TGTGCCTGGAGTGTTTTTGGGCAGCCCCAGCATTTT.

CDR3 in DNA: TGTGCCAGCAGCCCGCAGTGGGGCCCGAACACCGGGGAGCTGTTTTTT. Its translation: CASSPQWGPNTGELFF. The chain employs TRBV9 and TRBJ2-2, with D possibly TRBD1 on 5 matching bases. Germline V gene sequence: CDR1 SGDLS, CDR2 YYNGEE. The CDR3 has 16 residues. Trimming removed 4 bases from V and 0 bases from J, with 13 bases in between. The full variable domain, its missing parts supplied by reference TRBV9 and TRBJ2-2, is DSGVTQTPKHLITATGQRVTLRCSPRSGDLSVYWYQQSLDQGLQFLIQYYNGEERAKGNILERFSAQQFPDLHSELNLSSLELGDSALYFCASSPQWGPNTGELFFGEGSRLTVL.

V usage is TRBV19 and J usage is TRBJ1-5, with 10 nucleotides matching TRBD1. Losses at the gene ends were 8 bases for V and 4 bases for J; bases not matched to a gene: 8. This CDR3 contains 15 residues. Germline V gene lookup returns CDR1 LNHDA and CDR2 SQIVND (reference sequence). The CDR3, as DNA: TGTGCCAGTTCACCAGCGGACAGGGGGAATCAGCCCCAGCATTTT. Amino acid sequence: CASSPADRGNQPQHF.

This rearrangement joins TRBV7-8 to TRBJ2-7, with TRBD1 as a possible D gene (5 bases). V was pared by 1 base and J by 7 bases, with 20 bases between. CDR1 and CDR2 from the germline V gene are SGHVS and FQNEAQ. This CDR3 is 16 amino acids long. The CDR3 DNA sequence: TGTGCCAGCAGCTTAGTTGGGGTAGGGGCTATGGGAGAGCAGTACTTC. Its translation is CASSLVGVGAMGEQYF.

A word on this clone: This sample includes further DNA sequences coding for the same CDR3. DNA for the CDR3: TGCGCCAGCAGCCCCGACAGGGGGTATGGAAACACCATATATTTT. Amino acids: CASSPDRGYGNTIYF. The J gene is TRBJ1-3, the V gene TRBV4-3; 9 bases agree with TRBD1. CDR3 size: 15 residues. Trimming cost V 4 bases and J 3 bases; bases outside gene matches: 4. Germline CDR1 LGHNA, CDR2 YSLEER.

The J gene is TRBJ1-1, the V gene TRBV7-2; tentatively, D is TRBD1 (5 bases). The CDR3 covers 16 residues. Deletions cut 0 bases from V and 6 bases from J, with 17 bases between. The germline V gene has CDR1 SGHTA and CDR2 FQGNSA. CDR3 DNA sequence: TGTGCCAGCAGCTTAGCTCCGGACATTCGGCCAGCTGAAGCTTTCTTT. Protein: CASSLAPDIRPAEAFF.

This chain links TRBV5-1 with TRBJ2-2; 12 positions match TRBD2. Germline CDR1 SGHRS, CDR2 YFSETQ. CDR3 length: 19 amino acids. J was trimmed by 7 bases and V by 0 bases; bases with no gene match: 13. Here the CDR3 DNA reads TGCGCCAGCAGCTTGGCCCCCCTAGCGGGAGGGTACGTTAACGGGGAGCTGTTTTTT. Translating it yields CASSLAPLAGGYVNGELFF.